This T cell receptor beta chain was found in a study of blood T cell repertoires in COVID-19. Turning to the study itself: Some COVID-19 samples were acute and others convalescent; all came from the United States, Italy and Spain. T cells, B-cell-depleted T cells, or PBMCs supplied cDNA or gDNA.

Original processing notes: Reference gene primer amplification gave nucleated cell count estimates. Sequencing was performed with immunoSEQ multiplex PCR; in TCRdb, only in-frame clones are kept and a portion is missing. V and J calls and clone size are given by that table; D and trimming were obtained from the DNA. The data show under 200,000 clones, with 85% to 90% seen just once and about 0.98% held by the top ten. Sequenced sample: peripheral blood. This clonotype was sampled from a man younger than 30 with acute or convalescent COVID-19.

CDR3 sequence: CASALTSGSTDTQYF. The CDR3 DNA reads TGTGCTAGTGCCCTGACTAGCGGGAGCACAGATACGCAGTATTTT. V usage is TRBV12-5 and J usage is TRBJ2-3; TRBD2 agrees at 10 bases. Germline lookup yields CDR1 LGHNT and CDR2 FRNRAP. The length of the CDR3 is 15 residues. J gave up 0 bases and V 7 bases, and 4 bases lay outside the gene matches.